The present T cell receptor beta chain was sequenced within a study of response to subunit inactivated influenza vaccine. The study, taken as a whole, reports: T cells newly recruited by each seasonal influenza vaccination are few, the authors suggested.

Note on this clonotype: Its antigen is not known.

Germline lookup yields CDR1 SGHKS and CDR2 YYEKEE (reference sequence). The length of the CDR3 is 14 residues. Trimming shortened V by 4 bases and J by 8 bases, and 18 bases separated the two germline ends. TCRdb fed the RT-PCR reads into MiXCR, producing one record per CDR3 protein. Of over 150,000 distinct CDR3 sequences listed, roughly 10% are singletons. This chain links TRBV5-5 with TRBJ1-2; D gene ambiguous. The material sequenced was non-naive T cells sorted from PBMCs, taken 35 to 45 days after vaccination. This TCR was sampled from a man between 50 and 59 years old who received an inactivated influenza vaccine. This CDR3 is CASSPRAQPGGYTF. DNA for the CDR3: TGTGCCAGCAGCCCTCGGGCCCAACCCGGAGGCTACACCTTC.